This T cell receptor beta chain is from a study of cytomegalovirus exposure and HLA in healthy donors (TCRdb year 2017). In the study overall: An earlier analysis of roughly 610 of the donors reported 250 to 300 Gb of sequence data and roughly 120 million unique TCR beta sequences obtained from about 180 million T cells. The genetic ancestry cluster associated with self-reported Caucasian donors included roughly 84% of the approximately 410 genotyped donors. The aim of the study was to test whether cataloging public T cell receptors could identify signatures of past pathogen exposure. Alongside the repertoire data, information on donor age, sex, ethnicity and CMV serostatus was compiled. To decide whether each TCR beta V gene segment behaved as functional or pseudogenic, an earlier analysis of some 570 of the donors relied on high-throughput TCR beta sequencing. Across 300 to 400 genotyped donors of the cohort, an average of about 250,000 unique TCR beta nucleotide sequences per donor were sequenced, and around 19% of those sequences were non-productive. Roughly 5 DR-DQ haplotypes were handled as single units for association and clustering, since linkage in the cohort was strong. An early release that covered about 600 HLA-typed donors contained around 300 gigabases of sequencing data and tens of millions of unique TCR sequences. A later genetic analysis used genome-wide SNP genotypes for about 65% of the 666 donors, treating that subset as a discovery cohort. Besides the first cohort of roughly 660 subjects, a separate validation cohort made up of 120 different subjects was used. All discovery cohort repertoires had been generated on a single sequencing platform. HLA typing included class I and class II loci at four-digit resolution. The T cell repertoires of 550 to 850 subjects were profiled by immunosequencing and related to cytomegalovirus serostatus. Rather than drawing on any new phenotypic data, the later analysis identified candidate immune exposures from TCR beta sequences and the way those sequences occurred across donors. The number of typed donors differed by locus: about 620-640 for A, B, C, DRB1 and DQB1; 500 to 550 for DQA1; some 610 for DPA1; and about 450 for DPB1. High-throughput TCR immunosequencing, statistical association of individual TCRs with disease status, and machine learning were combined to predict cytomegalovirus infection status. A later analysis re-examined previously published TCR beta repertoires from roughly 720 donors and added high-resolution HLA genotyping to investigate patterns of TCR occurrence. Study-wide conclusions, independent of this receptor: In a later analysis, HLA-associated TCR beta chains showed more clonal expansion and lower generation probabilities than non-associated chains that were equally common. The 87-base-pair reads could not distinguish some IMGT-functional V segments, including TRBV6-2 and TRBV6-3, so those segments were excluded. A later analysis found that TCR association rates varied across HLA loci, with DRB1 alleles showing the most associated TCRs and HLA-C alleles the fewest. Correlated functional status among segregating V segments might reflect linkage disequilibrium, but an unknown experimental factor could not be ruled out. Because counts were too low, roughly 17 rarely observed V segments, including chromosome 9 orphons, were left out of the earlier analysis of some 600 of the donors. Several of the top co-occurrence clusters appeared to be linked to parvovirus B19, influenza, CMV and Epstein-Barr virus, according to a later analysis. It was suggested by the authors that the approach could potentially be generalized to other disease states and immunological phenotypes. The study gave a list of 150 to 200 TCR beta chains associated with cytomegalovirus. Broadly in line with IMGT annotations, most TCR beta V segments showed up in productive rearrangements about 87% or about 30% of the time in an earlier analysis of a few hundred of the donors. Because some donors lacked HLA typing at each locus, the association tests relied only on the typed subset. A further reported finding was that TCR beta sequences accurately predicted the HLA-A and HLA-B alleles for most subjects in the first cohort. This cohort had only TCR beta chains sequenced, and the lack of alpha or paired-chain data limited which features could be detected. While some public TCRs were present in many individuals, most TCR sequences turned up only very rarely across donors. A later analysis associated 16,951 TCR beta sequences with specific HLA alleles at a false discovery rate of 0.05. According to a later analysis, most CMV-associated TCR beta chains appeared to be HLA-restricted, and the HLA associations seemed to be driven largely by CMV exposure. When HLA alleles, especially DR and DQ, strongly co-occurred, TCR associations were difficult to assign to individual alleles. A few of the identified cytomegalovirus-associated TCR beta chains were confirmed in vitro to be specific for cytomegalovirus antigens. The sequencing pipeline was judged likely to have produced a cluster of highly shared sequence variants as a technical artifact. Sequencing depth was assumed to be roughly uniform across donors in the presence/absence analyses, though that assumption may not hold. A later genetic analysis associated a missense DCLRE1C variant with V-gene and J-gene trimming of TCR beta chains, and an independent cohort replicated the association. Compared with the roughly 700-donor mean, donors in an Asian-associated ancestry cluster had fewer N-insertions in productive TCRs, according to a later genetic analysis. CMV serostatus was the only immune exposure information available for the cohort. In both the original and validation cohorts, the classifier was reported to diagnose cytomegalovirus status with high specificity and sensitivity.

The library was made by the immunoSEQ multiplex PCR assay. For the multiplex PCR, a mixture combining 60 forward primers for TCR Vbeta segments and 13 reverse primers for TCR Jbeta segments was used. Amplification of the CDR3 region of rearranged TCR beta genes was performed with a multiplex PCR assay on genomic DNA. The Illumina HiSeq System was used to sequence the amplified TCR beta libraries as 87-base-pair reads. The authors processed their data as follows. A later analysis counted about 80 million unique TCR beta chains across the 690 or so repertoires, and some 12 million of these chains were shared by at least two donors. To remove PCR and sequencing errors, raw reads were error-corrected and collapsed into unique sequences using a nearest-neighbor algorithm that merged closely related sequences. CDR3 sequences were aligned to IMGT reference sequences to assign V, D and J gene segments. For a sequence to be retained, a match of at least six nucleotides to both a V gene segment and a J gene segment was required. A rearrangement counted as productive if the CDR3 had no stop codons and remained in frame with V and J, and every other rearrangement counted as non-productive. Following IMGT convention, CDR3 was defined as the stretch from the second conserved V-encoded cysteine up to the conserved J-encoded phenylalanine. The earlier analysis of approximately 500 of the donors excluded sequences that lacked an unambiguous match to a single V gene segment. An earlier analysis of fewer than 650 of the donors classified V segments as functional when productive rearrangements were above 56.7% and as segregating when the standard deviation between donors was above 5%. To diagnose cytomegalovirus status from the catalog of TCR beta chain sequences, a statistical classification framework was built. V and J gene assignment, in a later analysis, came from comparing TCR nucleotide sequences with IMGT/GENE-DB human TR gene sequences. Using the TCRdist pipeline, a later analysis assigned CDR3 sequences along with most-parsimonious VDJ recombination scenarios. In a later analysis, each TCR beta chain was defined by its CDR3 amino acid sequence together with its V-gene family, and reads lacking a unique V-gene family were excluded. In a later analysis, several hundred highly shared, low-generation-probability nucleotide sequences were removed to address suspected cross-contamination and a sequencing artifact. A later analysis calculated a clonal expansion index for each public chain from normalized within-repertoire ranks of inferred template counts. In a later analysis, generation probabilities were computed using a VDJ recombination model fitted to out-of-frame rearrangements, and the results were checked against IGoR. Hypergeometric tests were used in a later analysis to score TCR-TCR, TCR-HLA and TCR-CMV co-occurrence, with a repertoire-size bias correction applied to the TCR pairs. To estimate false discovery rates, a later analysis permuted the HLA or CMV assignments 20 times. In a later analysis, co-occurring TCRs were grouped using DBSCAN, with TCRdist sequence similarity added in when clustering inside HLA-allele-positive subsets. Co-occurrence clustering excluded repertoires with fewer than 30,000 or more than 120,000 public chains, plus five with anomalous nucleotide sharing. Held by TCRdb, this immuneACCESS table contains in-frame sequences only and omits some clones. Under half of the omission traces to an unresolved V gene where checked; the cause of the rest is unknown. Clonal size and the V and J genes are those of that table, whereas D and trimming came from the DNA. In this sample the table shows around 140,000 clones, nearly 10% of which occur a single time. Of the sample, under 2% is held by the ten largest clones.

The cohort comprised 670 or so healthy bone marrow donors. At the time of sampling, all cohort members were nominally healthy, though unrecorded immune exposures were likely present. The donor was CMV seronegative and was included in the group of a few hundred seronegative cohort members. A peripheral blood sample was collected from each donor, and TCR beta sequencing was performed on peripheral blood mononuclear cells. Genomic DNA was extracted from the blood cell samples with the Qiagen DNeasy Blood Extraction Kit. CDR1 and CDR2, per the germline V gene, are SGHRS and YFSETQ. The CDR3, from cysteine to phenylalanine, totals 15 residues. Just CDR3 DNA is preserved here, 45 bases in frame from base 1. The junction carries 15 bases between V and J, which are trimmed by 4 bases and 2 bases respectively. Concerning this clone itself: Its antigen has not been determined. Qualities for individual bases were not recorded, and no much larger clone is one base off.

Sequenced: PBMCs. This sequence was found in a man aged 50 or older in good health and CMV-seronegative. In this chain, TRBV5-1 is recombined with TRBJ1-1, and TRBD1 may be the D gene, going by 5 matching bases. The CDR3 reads CASSTNHQGNTEAFF. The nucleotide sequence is TGCGCCAGCAGCACCAATCATCAGGGAAACACTGAAGCTTTCTTT.